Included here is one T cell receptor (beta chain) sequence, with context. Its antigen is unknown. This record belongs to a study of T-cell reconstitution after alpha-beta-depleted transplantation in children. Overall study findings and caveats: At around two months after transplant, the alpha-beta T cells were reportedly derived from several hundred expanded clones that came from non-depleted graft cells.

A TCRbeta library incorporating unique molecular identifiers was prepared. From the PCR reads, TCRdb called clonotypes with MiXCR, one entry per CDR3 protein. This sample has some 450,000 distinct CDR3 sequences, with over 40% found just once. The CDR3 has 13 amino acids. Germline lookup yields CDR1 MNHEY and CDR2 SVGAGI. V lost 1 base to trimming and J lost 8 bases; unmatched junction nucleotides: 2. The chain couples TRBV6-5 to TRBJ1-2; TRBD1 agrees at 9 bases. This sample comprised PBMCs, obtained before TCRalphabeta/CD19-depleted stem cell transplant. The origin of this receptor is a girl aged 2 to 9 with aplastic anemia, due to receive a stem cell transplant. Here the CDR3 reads CASSYYRGQGYTF. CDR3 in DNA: TGTGCCAGCAGTTACTACAGGGGGCAGGGCTACACCTTC.